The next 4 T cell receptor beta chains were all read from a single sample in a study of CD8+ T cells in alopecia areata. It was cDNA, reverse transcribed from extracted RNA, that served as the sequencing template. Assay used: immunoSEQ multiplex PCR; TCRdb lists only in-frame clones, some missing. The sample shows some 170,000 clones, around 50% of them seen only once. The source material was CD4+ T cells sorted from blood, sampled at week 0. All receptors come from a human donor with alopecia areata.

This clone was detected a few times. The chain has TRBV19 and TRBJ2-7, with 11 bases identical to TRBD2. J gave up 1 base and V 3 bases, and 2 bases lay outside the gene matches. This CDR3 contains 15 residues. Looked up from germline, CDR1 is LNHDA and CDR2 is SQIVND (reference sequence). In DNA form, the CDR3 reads TGTGCCAGTAGTATCACTAGCGGGAGATCCTACGAGCAGTACTTC. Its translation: CASSITSGRSYEQYF.

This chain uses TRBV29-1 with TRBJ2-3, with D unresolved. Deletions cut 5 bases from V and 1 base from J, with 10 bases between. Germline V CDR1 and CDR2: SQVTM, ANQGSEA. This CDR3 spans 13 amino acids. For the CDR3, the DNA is TGCAGCGTTCCAAGTCCTGGCACAGATACGCAGTATTTT. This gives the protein CSVPSPGTDTQYF.

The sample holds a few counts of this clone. The CDR3 here is CASSPLLRGGGEQYF. Written as DNA, the CDR3 is TGTGCCAGCAGCCCCCTCTTGCGGGGTGGAGGGGAGCAGTACTTC. The rearrangement uses TRBV27 and TRBJ2-7; D might be TRBD2 (6 bases). The CDR3 has 15 residues. From germline, CDR1 is MNHEY and CDR2 SMNVEV (reference sequence). Trimming removed 6 bases at V and 7 bases at J, with 22 bases between.

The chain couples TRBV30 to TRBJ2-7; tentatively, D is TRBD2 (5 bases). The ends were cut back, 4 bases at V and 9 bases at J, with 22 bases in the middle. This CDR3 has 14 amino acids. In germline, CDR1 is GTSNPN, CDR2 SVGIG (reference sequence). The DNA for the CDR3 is TGTGCCTGGAACAACTCCGGGAAATCTTTTATGCAGTACTTC. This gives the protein CAWNNSGKSFMQYF.